This T cell receptor beta chain was recovered during a study of cytomegalovirus exposure and HLA in healthy donors. Study outcomes and limitations: A classifier reportedly called cytomegalovirus status with high sensitivity and specificity. Versus the roughly 690-donor mean, an Asian-associated ancestry cluster reportedly showed fewer N-insertions in a later analysis. Specific recognition of CMV antigens was confirmed in vitro for a few chains (all CMV-associated).

Germline-derived CDR1 and CDR2 are KGHSH and LQKENI. J lost 4 bases, V lost 6 bases, and 10 bases had no gene match. The CDR3 contains 15 residues. This clone was found once. Its antigen remains unidentified. Amplification used 60 Vbeta primers and 13 Jbeta primers. Here immunoSEQ multiplex PCR was the method, and the copy in TCRdb shows in-frame clones only, minus some. The data contain fewer than 200,000 clones, roughly 86% of them singletons. Nominally healthy donors provided the samples, though records likely missed some immune exposures. Sequenced material: PBMCs. The TCR sequence derives from a man aged 35 to 55 in good health and CMV-seropositive. The chain employs TRBV18 and TRBJ1-2, with 8 bases fitting TRBD1. The CDR3 DNA follows: TGTGCCAGCTCTCTCAAGGGACAGGTCGGCTATGGCTACACCTTC. Translating gives CASSLKGQVGYGYTF.